The present T cell receptor beta chain was sequenced within a study of CD8+ T cells in alopecia areata. Treatment indicated: oral pan-JAK inhibitor, 5-10 mg twice daily. Following RNA extraction, reverse transcription yielded cDNA that acted as the sequencing template. The assay was immunoSEQ multiplex PCR, and TCRdb's table has in-frame clones only and misses some. The sample lists approximately 210,000 clones, roughly 60% occurring once. Germline V gives CDR1 MGHRA, CDR2 YSYEKL. This CDR3 is built from 15 residues. V lost 1 base and J lost 2, with 11 bases in between. This clone was recorded a few times. Its antigen is undetermined. The study's findings and limits: Tofacitinib significantly decreased scalp clonality and expanded CD8+ clones among top 100.

The chain links TRBV4-1 to TRBJ1-2, with D possibly TRBD1 on 5 matching bases. The TCR originated in a human donor with alopecia areata. The sequences come from CD4+ T cells sorted from blood, collected between weeks 47 and 50, from a patient treated with tofacitinib. The CDR3 DNA reads as TGCGCCAGCAGCCAAGTTAGGGGCAACAACTATGGCTACACCTTC. It specifies CASSQVRGNNYGYTF.